A single sample gave rise to the 22 T cell receptor beta chains below, sequenced in a study of shared T cell receptors in the human thymus (dated by TCRdb to the early 2020s). Library preparation employed the immunoSEQ multiplex PCR assay. What TCRdb holds here is the immuneACCESS table cut down to in-frame rearrangements. Part of the clones is not present; checked against another copy, under half of the missing clones reflect an unresolved V gene, and the others are unexplained. The sample table contains roughly 700,000 clones; only one count was recorded for over 75% of them. The ten largest clones add up to 0.0095% to 0.013% of the sample. This same sample was also taken into another study, of human thymus T cells.

Sample: thymocytes. These receptors were obtained from a boy under two years old with a congenital heart defect. Donor details come from another sample of the same person, matched by shared clones.

This clone was recorded once. This chain uses TRBV4-3 with TRBJ2-4; perhaps TRBD1 as D (6 bases). CDR3 length: 19 residues. Deletions cut 1 base from V and 1 base from J, with 20 bases between. Germline lookup yields CDR1 LGHNA and CDR2 YSLEER. The CDR3 loop reads CASSQARGRRLWAKNIQYF. As DNA, the CDR3 is TGCGCCAGCAGCCAAGCCAGGGGAAGGAGGTTATGGGCCAAAAACATTCAGTACTTC.

This chain's CDR3 is CASSLIRRGRGYEQYF. The CDR3 bases are TGTGCCAGCAGCTTAATCCGGAGGGGGCGCGGTTACGAGCAGTACTTC. The genes are TRBV7-9 and TRBJ2-7; D possibly corresponds to TRBD1 (7 bases). V shed 2 bases and J shed 4 bases, with 18 bases lying between them. The CDR3 has 16 amino acids. Germline V CDR1 and CDR2: SEHNR, FQNEAQ (reference sequence).

This chain joins TRBV13 and TRBJ2-7; 9 bases fit TRBD1. The CDR3 loop spans 15 amino acids. V dropped 3 bases and J dropped 3; count of bases not matched to a gene: 6. Germline V gene sequence: CDR1 PRHDT, CDR2 FYEKMQ (reference sequence). The CDR3 region is CASSLGDREVYEQYF. The DNA of the CDR3 is TGTGCCAGCAGCTTGGGGGACAGGGAGGTCTACGAGCAGTACTTC.

The CDR3 is CASRLRASFYEQYF. The CDR3, as DNA: TGTGCCAGCAGACTGCGGGCCTCTTTCTACGAGCAGTACTTC. The rearrangement links TRBV6-5 to TRBJ2-7; D perhaps matches TRBD2 (5 bases). V lost 6 bases, J lost 3 bases, and 15 bases lay in between. CDR3 length: 14 amino acids. Per germline, CDR1 MNHEY and CDR2 SVGAGI.

This rearrangement joins TRBV2 to TRBJ2-1; the D is unclear. Trimming removed 1 base at V and 5 bases at J, with 12 bases between. The length of the CDR3 is 15 residues. Germline-derived CDR1 and CDR2 are SNHLY and FYNNEI. The CDR3 DNA is TGTGCCAGCAGTGAAGGGAGTTCGACGAACAATGAGCAGTTCTTC. It yields the protein CASSEGSSTNNEQFF.

The rearrangement uses TRBV7-9 and TRBJ2-1, with D uncertain. This CDR3 contains 14 residues. The germline CDR1 and CDR2 sequences are SEHNR and FQNEAQ (reference sequence). V shed 8 bases and J shed 0 bases, with 11 bases lying between them. This chain's CDR3 is CASGTANSYNEQFF. The DNA for the CDR3 is TGTGCCAGCGGAACAGCTAACTCCTACAATGAGCAGTTCTTC.

The table lists this clone with a count of one. The chain is built from TRBV7-2 and TRBJ2-3; D is perhaps TRBD2 (5 bases). The CDR3 spans 15 residues. Germline V gene lookup returns CDR1 SGHTA and CDR2 FQGNSA. V was pared by 1 base and J by 2 bases, with 10 bases between. The CDR3 DNA reads as TGTGCCAGCAGCTTAGAGGTCGGGGACACAGATACGCAGTATTTT. Amino acid sequence: CASSLEVGDTDTQYF. Full variable domain (missing parts from reference TRBV7-2 and TRBJ2-3): GAGVSQSPSNKVTEKGKDVELRCDPISGHTALYWYRQSLGQGLEFLIYFQGNSAPDKSGLPSDRFSAERTGGSVSTLTIQRTQQEDSAVYLCASSLEVGDTDTQYFGPGTRLTVL.

This sequence joins TRBV6-1 and TRBJ2-7, with 10 bases fitting TRBD2. Trimming at V came to 4 bases and at J to 4 bases, leaving 13 bases not matched to a gene. This CDR3 spans 17 amino acids. Germline loops: CDR1 MNHNS, CDR2 SASEGT. The CDR3 sequence: CASSGSPSGRKRYEQYF. The CDR3 nucleotides are TGTGCCAGCAGTGGGTCCCCTAGCGGGAGAAAAAGGTACGAGCAGTACTTC.

Turning to this clone: The same CDR3 also results from other DNA sequences found in this sample. The V and J genes are TRBV28 and TRBJ2-7; 8 positions agree with TRBD2. The CDR3 is 16 amino acids. Trimming removed 6 bases from V and 4 bases from J; junction bases left unmatched: 14. Germline CDR1 reads MDHEN; CDR2 reads SYDVKM. CDR3 bases: TGTGCCAGCAGCCCCGTGGGCGGGAGGCCACGTTACGAGCAGTACTTC. This sequence encodes CASSPVGGRPRYEQYF.

This clone occurred once. The chain uses TRBV30 and TRBJ2-3; 10 bases match TRBD1. The CDR3 totals 18 residues. Germline CDR1 reads GTSNPN; CDR2 reads SVGIG (reference sequence). The trim removed 4 bases at V and 6 bases at J, leaving 19 bases unmatched. In DNA form, the CDR3 reads TGTGCCTGGACAGACGACAGGGGGCTTCGCGCCCAGGGGGATACGCAGTATTTT. Encoded protein: CAWTDDRGLRAQGDTQYF. The entire variable domain, with the rest obtained from reference TRBV30 and TRBJ2-3, is as follows: SQTIHQWPATLVQPVGSPLSLECTVEGTSNPNLYWYRQAAGRGLQLLFYSVGIGQISSEVPQNLSASRPQDRQFILSSKKLLLSDSGFYLCAWTDDRGLRAQGDTQYFGPGTRLTVL.

This sequence joins TRBV29-1 and TRBJ1-2; D may be TRBD1 (5 bases). Germline values: CDR1 SQVTM, CDR2 ANQGSEA. The CDR3 totals 16 residues. With 0 bases removed from V and 6 bases from J, the gap between germline ends came to 20 bases. CDR3 nucleotide sequence: TGCAGCGTTGAAGATCTACAAGGCTGGGGGGAAGATGGCTACACCTTC. This encodes CSVEDLQGWGEDGYTF.

The chain combines TRBV5-6 with TRBJ2-3; D remains unclear. The germline V gene encodes CDR1 SGHDT and CDR2 YYEEEE. The CDR3 is 13 amino acids. V lost 0 bases and J 4 bases, leaving 6 bases between the germline ends. The CDR3 is CASSLGKPDTQYF. The DNA of the CDR3 is TGTGCCAGCAGCTTGGGCAAGCCAGATACGCAGTATTTT.

J is TRBJ2-5 and V is TRBV28; 11 nucleotides line up with TRBD1. The germline CDR1 and CDR2 sequences are MDHEN and SYDVKM. CDR3 length: 14 amino acids. J lost 11 bases, V lost 2 bases, and 7 bases had no gene match. CDR3 region: CASSLTDRGREQYF. CDR3 DNA sequence: TGTGCCAGCAGTTTAACGGACAGGGGGCGAGAGCAGTACTTC. The whole variable domain, remainder taken from reference TRBV28 and TRBJ2-5, is DVKVTQSSRYLVKRTGEKVFLECVQDMDHENMFWYRQDPGLGLRLIYFSYDVKMKEKGDIPEGYSVSREKKERFSLILESASTNQTSMYLCASSLTDRGREQYFGPGTRLLVL.

The chain combines TRBV4-1 with TRBJ2-5, with 10 nucleotides matching TRBD2. There are 17 residues in the CDR3. The germline CDR1 and CDR2 sequences are MGHRA and YSYEKL. The V segment lost 0 bases and the J segment 1 base; nucleotides outside the gene matches: 5. The CDR3 DNA is TGCGCCAGCAGCCAAGACCTCCTAGCGGGAGCCCAAGAGACCCAGTACTTC. Translated: CASSQDLLAGAQETQYF.

The CDR3 reads CASSQNIPGEKLFF. For the CDR3, the DNA is TGCGCCAGCAGCCAAAACATCCCAGGGGAAAAACTGTTTTTT. The chain recombines TRBV4-1 with TRBJ1-4; D perhaps matches TRBD1 (5 bases). In germline, CDR1 is MGHRA, CDR2 YSYEKL. Trimming shortened V by 2 bases and J by 8 bases, and 12 bases separated the two germline ends. The CDR3 spans 14 residues.

The V gene is TRBV7-8, the J gene TRBJ2-3; tentative D call: TRBD2 (6 bases). V lost 2 bases and J lost 11, with 17 bases in between. The V gene's germline CDR1 is SGHVS and CDR2 FQNEAQ. The CDR3 runs to 14 residues. The CDR3 sequence is CASSLLVGGAVQYF. The DNA for the CDR3 is TGTGCCAGCAGCTTATTGGTAGGAGGGGCGGTGCAGTATTTT.

This chain uses TRBV30 with TRBJ2-5; 9 nucleotides match TRBD1. The DNA end is more similar to TRBJ2-7, so the J call may be wrong. The germline gives CDR1 GTSNPN, CDR2 SVGIG (reference sequence). The CDR3 is 17 residues long. The CDR3 coding sequence is TGTGCCTGGAGCCTGTGGGACAGGGAAAGCCTTACCTACGAGCAGTACTTC. Translating it yields CAWSLWDRESLTYEQYF.

The CDR3 bases are TGTGCCAGCAGCTCGGGACTAGCGGGAGCCACGAACACCGGGGAGCTGTTTTTT. This codes for CASSSGLAGATNTGELFF. The rearrangement uses TRBV5-4 and TRBJ2-2; TRBD2 aligns across 14 bases. The CDR3 runs 18 residues. V trimming: 3 bases; J trimming: 0 bases; junction bases outside the gene matches: 4. CDR1 is SGHNT and CDR2 is YYREEE in the germline V gene (reference sequence).

This chain joins TRBV7-8 and TRBJ2-7; D uncertain. Trimming removed 2 bases from V and 2 bases from J, with 16 bases in between. This CDR3 has 16 amino acids. Germline values: CDR1 SGHVS, CDR2 FQNEAQ. The CDR3 nucleotides read TGTGCCAGCAGCTTACCATCACAATTTGTCCCCTACGAGCAGTACTTC. It yields the protein CASSLPSQFVPYEQYF. Full variable domain (missing parts from reference TRBV7-8 and TRBJ2-7): GAGVSQSPRYKVAKRGQDVALRCDPISGHVSLFWYQQALGQGPEFLTYFQNEAQLDKSGLPSDRFFAERPEGSVSTLKIQRTQQEDSAVYLCASSLPSQFVPYEQYFGPGTRLTVT.

The chain uses TRBV9 and TRBJ2-1, with D possibly matching TRBD2 (7 bases). Per germline, CDR1 SGDLS and CDR2 YYNGEE. The V gene lost 0 bases and the J gene lost 5 bases, with 9 bases spanning the gap. The CDR3 extends over 14 amino acids. The CDR3 spells CASSVEGGDNEQFF. In DNA, the CDR3 is TGTGCCAGCAGCGTAGAGGGGGGGGACAATGAGCAGTTCTTC.

This chain joins TRBV7-8 and TRBJ2-7, with D possibly TRBD1 on 6 matching bases. V lost 5 bases to trimming and J lost 5 bases, with 13 bases between them. CDR3 length equals 13 residues. The germline gives CDR1 SGHVS, CDR2 FQNEAQ. This CDR3 reads CASSLRTAHEQYF. The CDR3 DNA sequence: TGTGCCAGCAGCCTACGGACAGCGCACGAGCAGTACTTC.

This clone occurred once. The V call is TRBV29-1, the J call TRBJ2-2, with TRBD2 matching over 12 bases. Germline-derived CDR1 and CDR2 are SQVTM and ANQGSEA. Trimming cost V 4 bases and J 8 bases; bases outside gene matches: 11. The CDR3 contains 16 residues. The DNA for the CDR3 is TGCAGCGTTGTCGCTAGCGGGAGGGAGTTTGGGGGGGAGCTGTTTTTT. It yields the protein CSVVASGREFGGELFF.